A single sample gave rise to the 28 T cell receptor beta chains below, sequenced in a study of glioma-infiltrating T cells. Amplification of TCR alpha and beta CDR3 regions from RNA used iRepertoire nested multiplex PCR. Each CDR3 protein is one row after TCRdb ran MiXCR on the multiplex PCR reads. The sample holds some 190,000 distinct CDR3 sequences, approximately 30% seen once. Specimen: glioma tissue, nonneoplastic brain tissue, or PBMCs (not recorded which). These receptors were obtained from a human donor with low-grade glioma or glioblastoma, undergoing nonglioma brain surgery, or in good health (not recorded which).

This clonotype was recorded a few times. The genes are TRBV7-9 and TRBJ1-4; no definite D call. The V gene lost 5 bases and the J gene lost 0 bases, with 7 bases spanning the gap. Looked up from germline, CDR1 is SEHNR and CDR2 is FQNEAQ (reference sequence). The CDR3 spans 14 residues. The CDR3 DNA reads TGTGCCAGCAGCCGACGAGCAACTAATGAAAAACTGTTTTTT. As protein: CASSRRATNEKLFF. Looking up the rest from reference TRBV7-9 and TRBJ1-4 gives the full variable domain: DTGVSQNPRHKITKRGQNVTFRCDPISEHNRLYWYRQTLGQGPEFLTYFQNEAQLEKSRLLSDRFSAERPKGSFSTLEIQRTEQGDSAMYLCASSRRATNEKLFFGSGTQLSVL.

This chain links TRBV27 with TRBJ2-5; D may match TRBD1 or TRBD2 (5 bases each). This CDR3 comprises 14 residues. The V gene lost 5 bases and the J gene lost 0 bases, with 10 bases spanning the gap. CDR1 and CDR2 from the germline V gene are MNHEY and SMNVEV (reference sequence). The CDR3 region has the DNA TGTGCCAGCAGTGCCCGGGACGACCAAGAGACCCAGTACTTC. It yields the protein CASSARDDQETQYF.

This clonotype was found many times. The CDR3 coding sequence is TGTGCCAGTAACGGACAGCTCAATCAGCCCCAGCATTTT. This gives the protein CASNGQLNQPQHF. The V gene is TRBV19, the J gene TRBJ1-5; weak D call: TRBD1 (6 bases). Trimming took 7 bases from V and 3 from J, leaving 10 bases between them. Germline CDR1 LNHDA, CDR2 SQIVND (reference sequence). The CDR3 is 13 residues long.

The CDR3 loop is CASGTGGSYEQYF. CDR3 nucleotides: TGCGCCAGCGGGACTGGCGGTTCCTACGAGCAGTACTTC. The chain uses TRBV5-1 and TRBJ2-7; TRBD2 might be the D (6 bases). V was cut by 7 bases and J by 1 base, with 12 bases left in between. Germline CDR1 reads SGHRS; CDR2 reads YFSETQ. There are 13 residues in the CDR3.

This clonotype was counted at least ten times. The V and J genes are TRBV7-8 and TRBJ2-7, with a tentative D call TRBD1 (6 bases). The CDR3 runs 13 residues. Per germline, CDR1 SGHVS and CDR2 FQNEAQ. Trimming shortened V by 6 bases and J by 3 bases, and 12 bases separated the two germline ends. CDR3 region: CASRAGRGYEQYF. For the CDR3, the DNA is TGTGCCAGCAGGGCGGGCAGGGGCTACGAGCAGTACTTC.

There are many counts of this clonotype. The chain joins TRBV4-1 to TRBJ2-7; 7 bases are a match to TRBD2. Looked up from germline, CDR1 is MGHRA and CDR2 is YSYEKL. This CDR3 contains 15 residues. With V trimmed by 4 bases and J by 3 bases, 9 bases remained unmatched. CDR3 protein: CASSPEAGSGYEQYF. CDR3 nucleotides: TGCGCCAGCAGCCCGGAAGCGGGGTCGGGCTACGAGCAGTACTTC.

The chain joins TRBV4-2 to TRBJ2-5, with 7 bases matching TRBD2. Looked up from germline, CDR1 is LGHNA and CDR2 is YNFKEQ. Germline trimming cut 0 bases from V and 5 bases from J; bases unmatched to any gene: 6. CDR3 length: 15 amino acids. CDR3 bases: TGTGCCAGCAGCCAAGACGGCGGGGGTCCGGAGACCCAGTACTTC. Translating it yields CASSQDGGGPETQYF.

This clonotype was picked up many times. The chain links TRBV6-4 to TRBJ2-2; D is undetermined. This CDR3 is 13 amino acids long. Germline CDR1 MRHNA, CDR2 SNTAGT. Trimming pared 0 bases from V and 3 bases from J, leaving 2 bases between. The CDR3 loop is CASSDSDTGELFF. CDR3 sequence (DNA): TGTGCCAGCAGTGACTCGGACACCGGGGAGCTGTTTTTT.

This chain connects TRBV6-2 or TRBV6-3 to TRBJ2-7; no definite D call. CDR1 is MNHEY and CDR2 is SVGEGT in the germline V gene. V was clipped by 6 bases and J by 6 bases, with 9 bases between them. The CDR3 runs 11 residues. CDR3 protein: CASRIPSEQYF. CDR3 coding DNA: TGTGCCAGCAGAATACCTTCCGAGCAGTACTTC.

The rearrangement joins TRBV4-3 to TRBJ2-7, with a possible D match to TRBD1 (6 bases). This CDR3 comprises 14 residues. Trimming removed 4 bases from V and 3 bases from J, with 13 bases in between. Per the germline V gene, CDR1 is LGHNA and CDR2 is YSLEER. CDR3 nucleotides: TGCGCCAGCAGCCGGACGTCAGGGGACTACGAGCAGTACTTC. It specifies CASSRTSGDYEQYF.

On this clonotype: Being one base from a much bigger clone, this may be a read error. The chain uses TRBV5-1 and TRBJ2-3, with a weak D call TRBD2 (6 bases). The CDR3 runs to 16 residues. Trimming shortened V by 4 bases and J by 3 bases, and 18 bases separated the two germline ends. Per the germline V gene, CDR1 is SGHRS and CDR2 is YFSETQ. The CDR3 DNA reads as TGCGCCAGCAGCGAAATTAGCGGAACTAGAACAGATACGCAGTATTTT. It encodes CASSEISGTRTDTQYF.

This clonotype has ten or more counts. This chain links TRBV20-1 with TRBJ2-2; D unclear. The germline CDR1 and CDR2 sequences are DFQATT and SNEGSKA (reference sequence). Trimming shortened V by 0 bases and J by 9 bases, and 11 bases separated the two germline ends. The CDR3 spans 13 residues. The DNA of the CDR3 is TGCAGTGCTAGAGATCCCAGAAACCGGGAGCTGTTTTTT. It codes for CSARDPRNRELFF.

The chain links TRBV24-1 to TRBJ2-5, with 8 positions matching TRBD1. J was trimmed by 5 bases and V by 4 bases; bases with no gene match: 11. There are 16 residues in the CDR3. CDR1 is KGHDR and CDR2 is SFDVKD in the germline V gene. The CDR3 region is CATSDKDRGTGETQYF. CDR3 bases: TGTGCCACCAGTGACAAAGACAGGGGAACTGGGGAGACCCAGTACTTC.

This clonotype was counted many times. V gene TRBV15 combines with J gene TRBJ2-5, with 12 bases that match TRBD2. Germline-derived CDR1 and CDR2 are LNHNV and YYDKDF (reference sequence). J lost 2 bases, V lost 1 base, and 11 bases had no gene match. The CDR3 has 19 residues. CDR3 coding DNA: TGTGCCACCAGCAGAGGTAGAGGACGAGGACTAGCGGGACAAGAGACCCAGTACTTC. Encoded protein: CATSRGRGRGLAGQETQYF.

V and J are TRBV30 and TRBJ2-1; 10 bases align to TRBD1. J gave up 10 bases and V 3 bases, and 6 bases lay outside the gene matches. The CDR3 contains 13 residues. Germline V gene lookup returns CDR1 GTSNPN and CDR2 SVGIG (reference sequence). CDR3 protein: CAWRRQGAEEQFF. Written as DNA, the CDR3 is TGTGCCTGGAGACGACAGGGGGCAGAAGAGCAGTTCTTC. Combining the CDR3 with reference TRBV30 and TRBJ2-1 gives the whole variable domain SQTIHQWPATLVQPVGSPLSLECTVEGTSNPNLYWYRQAAGRGLQLLFYSVGIGQISSEVPQNLSASRPQDRQFILSSKKLLLSDSGFYLCAWRRQGAEEQFFGPGTRLTVL.

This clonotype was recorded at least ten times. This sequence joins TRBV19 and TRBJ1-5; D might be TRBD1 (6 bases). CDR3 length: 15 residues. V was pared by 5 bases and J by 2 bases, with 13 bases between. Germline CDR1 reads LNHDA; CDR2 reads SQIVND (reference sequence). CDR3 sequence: CASSADRFGNQPQHF. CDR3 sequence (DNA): TGTGCCAGTAGTGCAGACAGGTTTGGCAATCAGCCCCAGCATTTT.

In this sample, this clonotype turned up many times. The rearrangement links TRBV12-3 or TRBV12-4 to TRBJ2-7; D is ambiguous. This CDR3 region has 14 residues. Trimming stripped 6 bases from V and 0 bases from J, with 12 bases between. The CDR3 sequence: CASRGSGNSYEQYF. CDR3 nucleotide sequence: TGTGCCAGCAGGGGTTCGGGCAACTCCTACGAGCAGTACTTC.

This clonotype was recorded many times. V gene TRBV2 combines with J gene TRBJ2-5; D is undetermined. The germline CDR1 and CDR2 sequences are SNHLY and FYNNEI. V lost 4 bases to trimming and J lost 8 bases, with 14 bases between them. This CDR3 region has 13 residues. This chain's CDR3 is CASSGADPVTQYF. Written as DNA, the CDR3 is TGTGCCAGCAGTGGGGCGGACCCAGTAACCCAGTACTTC. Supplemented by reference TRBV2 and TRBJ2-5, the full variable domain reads EPEVTQTPSHQVTQMGQEVILRCVPISNHLYFYWYRQILGQKVEFLVSFYNNEISEKSEIFDDQFSVERPDGSNFTLKIRSTKLEDSAMYFCASSGADPVTQYFGPGTRLLVL.

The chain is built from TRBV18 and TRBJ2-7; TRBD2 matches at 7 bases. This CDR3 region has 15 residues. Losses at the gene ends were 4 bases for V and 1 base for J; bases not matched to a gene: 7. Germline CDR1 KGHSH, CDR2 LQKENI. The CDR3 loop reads CASSLGGTKSYEQYF. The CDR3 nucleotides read TGTGCCAGCTCACTCGGGGGGACTAAATCCTACGAGCAGTACTTC. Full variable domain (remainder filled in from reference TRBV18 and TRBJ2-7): NAGVMQNPRHLVRRRGQEARLRCSPMKGHSHVYWYRQLPEEGLKFMVYLQKENIIDESGMPKERFSAEFPKEGPSILRIQQVVRGDSAAYFCASSLGGTKSYEQYFGPGTRLTVT.

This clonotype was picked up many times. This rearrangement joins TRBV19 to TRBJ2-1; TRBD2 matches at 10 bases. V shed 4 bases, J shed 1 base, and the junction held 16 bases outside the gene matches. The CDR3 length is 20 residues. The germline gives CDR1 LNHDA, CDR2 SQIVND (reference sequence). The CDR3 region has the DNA TGTGCCAGTAGTACTCTCACCTCTCTAGCGGGAGATCGGTCCTACAATGAGCAGTTCTTC. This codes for CASSTLTSLAGDRSYNEQFF. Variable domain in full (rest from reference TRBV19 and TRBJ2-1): DGGITQSPKYLFRKEGQNVTLSCEQNLNHDAMYWYRQDPGQGLRLIYYSQIVNDFQKGDIAEGYSVSREKKESFPLTVTSAQKNPTAFYLCASSTLTSLAGDRSYNEQFFGPGTRLTVL.

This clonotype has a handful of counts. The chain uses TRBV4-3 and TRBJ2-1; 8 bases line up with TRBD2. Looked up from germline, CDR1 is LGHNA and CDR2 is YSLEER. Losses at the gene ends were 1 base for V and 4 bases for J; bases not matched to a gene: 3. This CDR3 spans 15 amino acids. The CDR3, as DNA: TGCGCCAGCAGCCAAGCTAGCGGGCTATACAATGAGCAGTTCTTC. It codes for CASSQASGLYNEQFF.

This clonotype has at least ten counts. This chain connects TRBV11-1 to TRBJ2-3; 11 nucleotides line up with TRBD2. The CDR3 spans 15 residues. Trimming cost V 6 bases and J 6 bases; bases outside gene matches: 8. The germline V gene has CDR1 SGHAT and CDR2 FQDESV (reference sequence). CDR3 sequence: CASRPLAGGEDTQYF. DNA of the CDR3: TGTGCCAGCAGACCGCTAGCGGGGGGAGAGGATACGCAGTATTTT.

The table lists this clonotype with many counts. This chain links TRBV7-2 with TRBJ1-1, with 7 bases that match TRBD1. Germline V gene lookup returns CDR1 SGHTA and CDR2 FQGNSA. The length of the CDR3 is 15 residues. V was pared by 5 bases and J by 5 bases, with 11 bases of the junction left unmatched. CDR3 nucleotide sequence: TGTGCCAGCAGCCCGAGAATGGCAGGGGGGACTGAAGCTTTCTTT. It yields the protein CASSPRMAGGTEAFF.

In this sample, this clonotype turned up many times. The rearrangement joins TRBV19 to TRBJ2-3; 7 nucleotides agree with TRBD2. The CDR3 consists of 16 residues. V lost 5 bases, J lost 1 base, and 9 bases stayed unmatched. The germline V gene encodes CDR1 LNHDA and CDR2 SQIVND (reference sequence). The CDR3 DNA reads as TGTGCCAGTAGTTCACCCGGACTAGGGGGCACAGATACGCAGTATTTT. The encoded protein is CASSSPGLGGTDTQYF.

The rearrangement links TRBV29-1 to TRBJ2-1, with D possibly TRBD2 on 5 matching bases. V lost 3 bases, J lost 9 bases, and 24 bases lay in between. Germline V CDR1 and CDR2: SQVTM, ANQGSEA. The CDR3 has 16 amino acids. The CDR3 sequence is CSVDYLAGGRGGEQFF. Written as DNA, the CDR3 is TGCAGCGTTGACTACCTAGCTGGAGGACGAGGTGGTGAGCAGTTCTTC.

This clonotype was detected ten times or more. Written as DNA, the CDR3 is TGTGCCAGCAGCCCGCTAGGAAACAATGAGCAGTTCTTC. Translating gives CASSPLGNNEQFF. The chain recombines TRBV3-1 with TRBJ2-1, with D uncertain. The V gene's germline CDR1 is LGHDT and CDR2 YNNKEL (reference sequence). This CDR3 contains 13 residues. Trimming cost V 4 bases and J 5 bases, with 9 bases left between them.

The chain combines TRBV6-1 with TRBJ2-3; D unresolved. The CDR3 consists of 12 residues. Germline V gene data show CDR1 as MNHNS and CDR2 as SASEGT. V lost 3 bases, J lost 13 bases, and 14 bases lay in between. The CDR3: CASSDSLEKKYF. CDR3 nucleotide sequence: TGTGCCAGCAGTGATTCCCTGGAGAAGAAGTATTTT.

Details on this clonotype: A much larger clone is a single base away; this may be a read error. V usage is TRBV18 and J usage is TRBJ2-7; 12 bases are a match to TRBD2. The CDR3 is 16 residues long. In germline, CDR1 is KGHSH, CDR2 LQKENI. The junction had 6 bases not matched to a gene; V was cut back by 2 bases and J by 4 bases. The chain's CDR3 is CASSPDSTSGRYEQYF. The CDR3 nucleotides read TGTGCCAGCTCACCAGATAGCACTAGCGGGAGGTACGAGCAGTACTTC.